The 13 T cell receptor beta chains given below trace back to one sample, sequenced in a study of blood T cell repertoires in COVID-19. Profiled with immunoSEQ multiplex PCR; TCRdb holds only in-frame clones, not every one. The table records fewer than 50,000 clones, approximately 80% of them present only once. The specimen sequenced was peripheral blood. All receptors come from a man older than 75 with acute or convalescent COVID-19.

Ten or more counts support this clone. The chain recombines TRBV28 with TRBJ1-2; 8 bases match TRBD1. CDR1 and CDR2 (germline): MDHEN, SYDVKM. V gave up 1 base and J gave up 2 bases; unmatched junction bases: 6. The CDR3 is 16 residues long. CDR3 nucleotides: TGTGCCAGCAGTTTATCCCGGGGGACAGGAAACTATGGCTACACCTTC. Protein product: CASSLSRGTGNYGYTF.

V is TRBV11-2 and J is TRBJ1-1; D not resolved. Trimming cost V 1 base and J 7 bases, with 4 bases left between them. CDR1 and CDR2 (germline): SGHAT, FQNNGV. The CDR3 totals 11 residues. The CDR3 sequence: CASSLVVEAFF. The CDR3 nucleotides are TGTGCCAGCAGCTTAGTCGTTGAAGCTTTCTTT.

CDR3 in amino acids: CASSEARVSREQYF. The CDR3 DNA follows: TGTGCCAGCAGTGAAGCGCGGGTCTCTCGGGAGCAGTACTTC. This chain connects TRBV6-1 to TRBJ2-7; a weak D match, TRBD2 (5 bases). Between the trimmed V and J ends, which lost 0 bases and 7 bases, there was a span of 13 bases. The CDR3 loop spans 14 amino acids. Germline CDR1 is MNHNS and CDR2 is SASEGT.

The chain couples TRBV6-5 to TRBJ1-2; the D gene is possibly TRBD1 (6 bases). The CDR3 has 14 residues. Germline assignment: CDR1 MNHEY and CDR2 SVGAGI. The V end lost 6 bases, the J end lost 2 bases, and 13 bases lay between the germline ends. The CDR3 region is CASSMTGPNYGYTF. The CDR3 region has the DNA TGTGCCAGCAGCATGACAGGTCCCAACTATGGCTACACCTTC.

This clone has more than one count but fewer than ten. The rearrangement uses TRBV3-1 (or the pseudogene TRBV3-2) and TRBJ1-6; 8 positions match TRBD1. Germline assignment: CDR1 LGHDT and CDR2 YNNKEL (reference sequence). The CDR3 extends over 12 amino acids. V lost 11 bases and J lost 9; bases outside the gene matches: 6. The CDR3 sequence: CASDRAGSPLHF. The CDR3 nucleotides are TGTGCCTCGGACAGGGCGGGTTCACCCCTCCACTTT.

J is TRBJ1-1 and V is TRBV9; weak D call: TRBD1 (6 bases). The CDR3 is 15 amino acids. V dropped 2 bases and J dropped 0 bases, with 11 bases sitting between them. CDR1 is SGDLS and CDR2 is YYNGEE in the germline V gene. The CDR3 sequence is CASSVGGPMNTEAFF. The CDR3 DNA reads TGTGCCAGCAGCGTCGGGGGGCCTATGAACACTGAAGCTTTCTTT.

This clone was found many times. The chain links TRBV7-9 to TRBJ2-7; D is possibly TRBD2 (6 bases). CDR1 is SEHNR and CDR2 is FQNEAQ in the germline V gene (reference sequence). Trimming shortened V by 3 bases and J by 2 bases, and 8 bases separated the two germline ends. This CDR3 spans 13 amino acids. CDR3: CASSFGGTYEQYF. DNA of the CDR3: TGTGCCAGCAGCTTCGGCGGGACCTACGAGCAGTACTTC.

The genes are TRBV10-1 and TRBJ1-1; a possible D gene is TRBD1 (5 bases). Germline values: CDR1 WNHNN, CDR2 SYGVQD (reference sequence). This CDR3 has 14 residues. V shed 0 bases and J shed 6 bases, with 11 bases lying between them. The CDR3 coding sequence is TGCGCCAGCAGTGAGTCCAGGGATCGGGCTGAAGCTTTCTTT. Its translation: CASSESRDRAEAFF.

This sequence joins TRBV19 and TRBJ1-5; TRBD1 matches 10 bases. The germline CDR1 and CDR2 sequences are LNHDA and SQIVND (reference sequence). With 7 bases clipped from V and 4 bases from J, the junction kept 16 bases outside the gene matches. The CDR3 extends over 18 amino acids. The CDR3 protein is CASKRGTGTGDRNQPQHF. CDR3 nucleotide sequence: TGTGCCAGTAAACGAGGAACCGGGACAGGGGATAGAAATCAGCCCCAGCATTTT. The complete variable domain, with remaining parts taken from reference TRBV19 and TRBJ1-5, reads DGGITQSPKYLFRKEGQNVTLSCEQNLNHDAMYWYRQDPGQGLRLIYYSQIVNDFQKGDIAEGYSVSREKKESFPLTVTSAQKNPTAFYLCASKRGTGTGDRNQPQHFGDGTRLSIL.

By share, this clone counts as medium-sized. The CDR3 region has the DNA TGTGCCAGCACCGTAAATGGGGCTAGCGGGATGTACGAGCAGTACTTC. As protein: CASTVNGASGMYEQYF. The chain has TRBV28 and TRBJ2-7, with 9 bases fitting TRBD2. The germline gives CDR1 MDHEN, CDR2 SYDVKM. Trimming at V came to 7 bases and at J to 4 bases, leaving 14 bases not matched to a gene. The CDR3 loop spans 16 amino acids.

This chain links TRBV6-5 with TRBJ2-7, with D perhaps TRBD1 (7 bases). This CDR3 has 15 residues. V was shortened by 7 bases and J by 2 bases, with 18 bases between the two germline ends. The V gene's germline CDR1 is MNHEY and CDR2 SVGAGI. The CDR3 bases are TGTGCCAGCACCCCAGGCGGGACAGCTGCCTACGAGCAGTACTTC. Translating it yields CASTPGGTAAYEQYF.

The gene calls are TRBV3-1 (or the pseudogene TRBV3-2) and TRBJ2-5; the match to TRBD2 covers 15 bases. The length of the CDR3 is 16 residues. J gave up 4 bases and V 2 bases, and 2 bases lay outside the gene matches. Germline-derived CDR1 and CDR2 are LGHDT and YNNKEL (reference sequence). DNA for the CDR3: TGTGCCAGCAGCCAAAGGACTAGCGGGAGGGGAGAGACCCAGTACTTC. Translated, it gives CASSQRTSGRGETQYF.

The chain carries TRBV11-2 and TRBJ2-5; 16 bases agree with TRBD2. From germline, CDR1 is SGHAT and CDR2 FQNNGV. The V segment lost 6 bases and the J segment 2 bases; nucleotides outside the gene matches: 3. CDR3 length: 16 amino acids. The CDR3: CASSRGLAGGQETQYF. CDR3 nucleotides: TGTGCCAGCAGTCGGGGACTAGCGGGAGGGCAAGAGACCCAGTACTTC.